These 22 T cell receptor beta chains share one sample of origin, sequenced in a study of technical replicates of blood from several donors. Generated by immunoSEQ multiplex PCR, the TCRdb table keeps only in-frame clones and is missing some. The table lists almost 85,000 clones, 97% of them singletons. The sequencing input was T cells isolated from PBMCs. These receptors were taken from a human donor in good health.

The chain couples TRBV28 to TRBJ1-5, with TRBD1 as a possible D gene (6 bases). The CDR3 covers 16 residues. Trimming took 7 bases from V and 3 from J, leaving 19 bases between them. CDR1 is MDHEN and CDR2 is SYDVKM in the germline V gene. This chain's CDR3 is CASTPHAGGSNQPQHF. The DNA of the CDR3 is TGTGCCAGCACTCCTCACGCGGGGGGCTCCAATCAGCCCCAGCATTTT.

The DNA of the CDR3 is TGTGCCAGCAGTTCTACCTCCGACAGGCGGGGGCAGCCCCAGCATTTT. It translates to CASSSTSDRRGQPQHF. The V gene is TRBV6-5, the J gene TRBJ1-5, with a possible D match to TRBD1 (6 bases). The CDR3 runs 16 residues. V gave up 4 bases and J gave up 7 bases, with 20 bases separating them. Germline V gives CDR1 MNHEY, CDR2 SVGAGI.

This chain connects TRBV2 to TRBJ2-1; D possibly corresponds to TRBD2 (6 bases). V was trimmed by 6 bases and J by 5 bases, leaving 11 bases between them. This CDR3 region has 13 residues. Germline V gene sequence: CDR1 SNHLY, CDR2 FYNNEI. CDR3 residues: CASRRDFNNEQFF. The CDR3 region has the DNA TGTGCCAGCAGACGGGACTTTAACAATGAGCAGTTCTTC.

V gene TRBV6-5 combines with J gene TRBJ1-2; 7 bases are a match to TRBD1. Germline CDR1 and CDR2: MNHEY and SVGAGI. J gave up 0 bases and V 6 bases, and 7 bases lay outside the gene matches. CDR3 length equals 15 residues. The CDR3 protein is CASRRGLPANYGYTF. As DNA, the CDR3 is TGTGCCAGCAGGAGGGGGCTCCCCGCTAACTATGGCTACACCTTC.

This clone appeared once. This rearrangement joins TRBV19 to TRBJ2-5; D might be TRBD1 (5 bases). Germline V gene sequence: CDR1 LNHDA, CDR2 SQIVND (reference sequence). This CDR3 is 15 amino acids long. The V end was cut by 1 base, the J end by 5 bases, with 14 bases between. The CDR3 region has the DNA TGTGCCAGTAGTATAGGTTACAGGTTCGACGAGACCCAGTACTTC. It specifies CASSIGYRFDETQYF.

The chain has TRBV6-1 and TRBJ1-1, with a possible D match to TRBD1 (5 bases). The CDR3 loop spans 13 amino acids. CDR1 and CDR2 from the germline V gene are MNHNS and SASEGT. V shed 6 bases and J shed 5 bases, with 13 bases lying between them. The CDR3 DNA follows: TGTGCCAGCAGGCGGGACCCGAGTACTGAAGCTTTCTTT. It yields the protein CASRRDPSTEAFF.

The chain is built from TRBV19 and TRBJ2-7; maybe TRBD2 (5 bases). The CDR3 is 13 residues long. Germline V gene data show CDR1 as LNHDA and CDR2 as SQIVND (reference sequence). Trimming pared 5 bases from V and 3 bases from J, leaving 11 bases between. CDR3 residues: CASSFAGLYEQYF. In DNA form, the CDR3 reads TGTGCCAGTAGTTTCGCAGGACTCTACGAGCAGTACTTC.

The CDR3 DNA sequence: TGTGCCAGCAGCACGCGACAGGGGGCAAACACCATATATTTT. Protein sequence: CASSTRQGANTIYF. The chain combines TRBV5-4 with TRBJ1-3; TRBD1 agrees at 10 bases. CDR1 is SGHNT and CDR2 is YYREEE in the germline V gene (reference sequence). The V gene end was trimmed by 4 bases and the J gene end by 6 bases; junction bases not matched to a gene: 4. The length of the CDR3 is 14 residues.

CDR3 in DNA: TGCGCCAGCAGGCGGGGACAGGGACACACTGAAGCTTTCTTT. Its translation: CASRRGQGHTEAFF. The chain couples TRBV5-1 to TRBJ1-1; 9 bases match TRBD1. CDR1 and CDR2 (germline): SGHRS, YFSETQ. The CDR3 runs to 14 residues. Trimming cost V 5 bases and J 3 bases; bases outside gene matches: 5.

This sequence joins TRBV5-1 and TRBJ1-4, with D unresolved. V was shortened by 2 bases and J by 0 bases, with 8 bases between the two germline ends. CDR1 is SGHRS, CDR2 YFSETQ, per germline. CDR3 length: 15 amino acids. The CDR3 is CASSLFPATNEKLFF. The DNA of the CDR3 is TGCGCCAGCAGCTTATTTCCGGCAACTAATGAAAAACTGTTTTTT.

This clone was picked up one time. This chain joins TRBV29-1 and TRBJ2-7, with TRBD2 as a possible D gene (6 bases). This CDR3 is built from 14 residues. Trimming removed 3 bases from V and 2 bases from J, with 14 bases in between. The germline V gene encodes CDR1 SQVTM and CDR2 ANQGSEA. The CDR3 DNA sequence: TGCAGCGTTGAGATCCCGGGGGAGACCTACGAGCAGTACTTC. It specifies CSVEIPGETYEQYF.

This clone was seen a single time. The J gene is TRBJ1-1, the V gene TRBV7-9; no definite D call. Germline loops: CDR1 SEHNR, CDR2 FQNEAQ (reference sequence). Trimming took 4 bases from V and 1 from J, leaving 10 bases between them. The CDR3 covers 14 residues. In DNA, the CDR3 is TGTGCCAGCAGCTCCCCGACACCGAACACTGAAGCTTTCTTT. Amino acids: CASSSPTPNTEAFF.

V usage is TRBV9 and J usage is TRBJ2-5; no definite D call. CDR3 length equals 13 residues. V gave up 3 bases and J gave up 5 bases, with 11 bases separating them. Germline V gene data show CDR1 as SGDLS and CDR2 as YYNGEE. CDR3 coding DNA: TGTGCCAGCAGCGGTTCAACAACGGAGACCCAGTACTTC. This translates into CASSGSTTETQYF.

This chain joins TRBV27 and TRBJ2-7; D remains ambiguous. Per the germline V gene, CDR1 is MNHEY and CDR2 is SMNVEV (reference sequence). The length of the CDR3 is 15 residues. V dropped 5 bases and J dropped 2 bases, with 16 bases sitting between them. This CDR3 is CASSITIYPAYEQYF. The CDR3 nucleotides are TGTGCCAGCAGTATCACGATTTACCCAGCCTACGAGCAGTACTTC.

This rearrangement joins TRBV11-2 to TRBJ1-2; unclear D gene. Trimming took off 1 base at V and 2 bases at J, with 14 bases between the two ends. Germline CDR1 SGHAT, CDR2 FQNNGV. The length of the CDR3 is 16 residues. CDR3 sequence: CASSLVSTYNNYGYTF. As DNA, the CDR3 is TGTGCCAGCAGCTTAGTCTCAACATACAACAACTATGGCTACACCTTC.

V gene TRBV6-1 combines with J gene TRBJ2-7, with 12 bases lining up with TRBD2. Trimming took 11 bases from V and 0 from J; bases not matched to a gene: 5. Germline V gene sequence: CDR1 MNHNS, CDR2 SASEGT. The CDR3 extends over 14 amino acids. The CDR3 nucleotides read TGTGCCTCTGGACTAGCGGGATTCTCCTACGAGCAGTACTTC. This codes for CASGLAGFSYEQYF.

The J gene is TRBJ2-1, the V gene TRBV4-1; 9 bases fit TRBD2. The CDR3 consists of 16 residues. Germline trimming cut 2 bases from V and 7 bases from J; bases unmatched to any gene: 9. In germline, CDR1 is MGHRA, CDR2 YSYEKL. The CDR3 nucleotides are TGCGCCAGCAGCCAATTGTCTAGCGGGAATCGGAATGAGCAGTTCTTC. It specifies CASSQLSSGNRNEQFF.

This chain connects TRBV15 to TRBJ2-3; D is possibly TRBD2 (6 bases). Germline V gene data show CDR1 as LNHNV and CDR2 as YYDKDF (reference sequence). The CDR3 sequence is 15 residues long. The ends were cut back, 3 bases at V and 2 bases at J, with 12 bases in the middle. The CDR3 loop reads CATSRRDPFTDTQYF. Here the CDR3 DNA reads TGTGCCACCAGCAGGCGGGACCCCTTCACAGATACGCAGTATTTT.

The V gene is TRBV18, the J gene TRBJ2-5; 7 bases align to TRBD1. CDR1 KGHSH and CDR2 LQKENI come from the germline V gene. CDR3 size: 14 residues. Trimming at V came to 4 bases and at J to 3 bases, leaving 5 bases not matched to a gene. Here the CDR3 reads CASSLSGTEETQYF. The CDR3 DNA sequence: TGTGCCAGCTCACTTTCCGGGACAGAAGAGACCCAGTACTTC.

The chain links TRBV15 to TRBJ2-5; TRBD2 is a possible D gene (5 bases). The V gene's germline CDR1 is LNHNV and CDR2 YYDKDF (reference sequence). This CDR3 contains 14 residues. Trimming took 0 bases from V and 5 from J, leaving 10 bases between them. The CDR3 sequence is CATSREAGHETQYF. The CDR3 DNA reads as TGTGCCACCAGCAGAGAGGCGGGCCACGAGACCCAGTACTTC.

A remark on this clone: The same CDR3 also results from other DNA sequences found in this sample. The chain uses TRBV19 and TRBJ2-7, with D perhaps TRBD2 (5 bases). The CDR3 covers 13 residues. V gave up 6 bases and J gave up 1 base, with 10 bases separating them. Germline values: CDR1 LNHDA, CDR2 SQIVND (reference sequence). The CDR3 bases are TGTGCCAGTAGCCCGGGGTCTTCCTACGAGCAGTACTTC. Protein: CASSPGSSYEQYF.

This rearrangement joins TRBV5-1 to TRBJ2-5; 8 bases are shared with TRBD1. V shed 4 bases and J 7 bases; nucleotides not matched to a gene: 6. The germline V gene encodes CDR1 SGHRS and CDR2 YFSETQ. The CDR3 is 13 residues long. CDR3 loop: CASSLLGTGTQYF. The DNA of the CDR3 is TGCGCCAGCAGCCTTTTAGGGACAGGGACCCAGTACTTC.